The following is a T cell receptor (beta chain) sequence with its context. Its antigen remains unidentified. This specimen belongs to a study of cytomegalovirus exposure and HLA in healthy donors. Study details: Earlier findings included more than 95 million unique TCR beta sequences obtained from about 180 million T cells. The early release's HLA-typed donors yielded 65 million to 85 million unique TCRs. General study points: In an earlier analysis, productive rearrangement rates for most beta V segments clustered near 87% or 30%.

Primers included in the PCR were 60 Vbeta and 13 Jbeta primers. Sequencing used immunoSEQ multiplex PCR; TCRdb keeps in-frame clones, though not all of them. The sample yields around 54,000 clones, 82% seen once. This clonotype was sampled from a woman younger than 35 in good health and CMV-seronegative. Sequenced input: PBMCs.

DNA of the CDR3: TGCGCCAGCACTAACAGAGGGGGAATCGACAGAAACTATGGCTACACCTTC. Its translation: CASTNRGGIDRNYGYTF. The V gene is TRBV23-1, the J gene TRBJ1-2; D possibly corresponds to TRBD1 (6 bases). TRBV23-1 is an ORF, with its function uncertain. There are 17 residues in the CDR3. The V end was cut by 7 bases, the J end by 2 bases, with 23 bases between.